This T cell receptor beta chain appears in the sequencing data of a study of OX40 agonist ivuxolimab in advanced cancers. Study information: A mean age of around 63 years, range 23 to 79, was recorded, and 70% to 85% were male.

Findings and caveats of the study: The specificity for antigen of the expanded peripheral T cells was not determined.

Germline CDR1 is SGHRS and CDR2 is YFSETQ. Between the trimmed V and J ends, which lost 0 bases and 6 bases, there was a span of 11 bases. This CDR3 comprises 14 residues. Only in-frame clones appear in the TCRdb table, and some are missing; sequencing was by immunoSEQ multiplex PCR. The sample has about 17,000 clones, roughly 89% seen once. About this clone itself: The antigen remains unidentified.

J is TRBJ2-3 and V is TRBV5-1; tentative D call: TRBD2 (6 bases). This receptor was obtained from an adult with an advanced solid tumor such as melanoma, head and neck, liver or kidney cancer. The specimen comprised CD4+ or CD8+ T cells sorted from blood, sampled in a trial of the OX40 agonist ivuxolimab. Written as DNA, the CDR3 is TGCGCCAGCAGCTTGGAGACCCTAGCGGATACGCAGTATTTT. It is translated as CASSLETLADTQYF. Looking up the rest from reference TRBV5-1 and TRBJ2-3 gives the full variable domain: KAGVTQTPRYLIKTRGQQVTLSCSPISGHRSVSWYQQTPGQGLQFLFEYFSETQRNKGNFPGRFSGRQFSNSRSEMNVSTLELGDSALYLCASSLETLADTQYFGPGTRLTVL.